A few counts support the clone carrying this T cell receptor beta chain. Antigen unknown. Each cDNA held unique molecular identifiers, and template switching gave it a universal primer site. TCRdb independently ran MiXCR on the 5' RACE reads; one entry per CDR3 protein. The top ten hold around 3% of the sample, which has fewer than 650,000 distinct CDR3 sequences, just under 10% seen once. This record comes from a study of identical twins. General study findings and limits: Models underestimated out-of-frame TCR alpha sharing in monozygotic twins. Sharing of beta out-of-frame sequences by twins showed a weaker excess.

This CDR3 is 15 amino acids long. The V end lost 3 bases, the J end lost 1 base, and 12 bases lay between the germline ends. From germline, CDR1 is SGHAT and CDR2 FQNNGV. These data were also reused for a study on yellow fever vaccine responses in identical twins.

The receptor was derived from a woman aged 18-29 years in good health. The sample was PBMCs. This sequence joins TRBV11-2 and TRBJ2-5; no clear D gene. The CDR3 nucleotides read TGTGCCAGCAGCTTTTCGAACTTACTCCAAGAGACCCAGTACTTC. It is translated as CASSFSNLLQETQYF.